What follows describes a single TCR beta chain. Its binding antigen is unknown. No much larger clone exists at a distance of one base, and base qualities are not known. The entry originates in a study of T cell responses to AZD1222 COVID-19 vaccine (dated by TCRdb to the early 2020s). About the investigation overall: TCR sequencing covered about 230 trial participants: 207 given two doses of AZD1222 and about 26 given two doses of MenACWY control vaccine. Trial participants were enrolled by age into 18-55, 56-69 and 70-plus year subgroups, with around 150, 28 and 57 TCR-sequenced participants respectively. On the study overall, not on this receptor specifically: Participants were mostly white British and included more females than males, and it was suggested by the authors that clonal diversity may have been underestimated. The vaccine-associated CD4 TCRs covered the entire spike protein, and the dominant responses fell in regions 160-218 and 743-854. Because no day 14 peak-response samples were available, the repertoires could be characterized only after the peak T cell response. After two AZD1222 doses, both the breadth and the depth of spike-specific TCRs were significantly higher than at day 0 and than in MenACWY recipients. In the small 56-69-year group, the increase in depth fell short of significance, most likely because of low power. Conclusions about previously exposed vaccinees are limited, since just a handful of AZD1222 recipients were seropositive for SARS-CoV-2 at baseline. Nearly half of unique spike-specific TCRs reportedly recognized epitopes outside regions mutated in the B.1.351 and B.1.1.7 variants.

The junction shows trimming of 4 bases on V and 3 bases on J, and the gene matches do not reach 8 bases of it. CDR1 and CDR2 are read off the germline V gene (reference sequence) as LNHDA and SQIVND. CDR3 length: 16 amino acids, cysteine to phenylalanine. Only the CDR3 portion is preserved as DNA: 48 bases, with reading frame beginning at the first base. The CDR3 regions of human TCRbeta chains were analyzed by immunosequencing. The authors processed their data as follows. Repertoire TCRs were matched against a reference library of SARS-CoV-2-specific TCRs generated with the MIRA antigen-specificity platform. Breadth meant the fraction of unique TCRs that were SARS-CoV-2-associated, whereas depth meant the fraction of total T cells that were SARS-CoV-2-associated. Using the MIRA data, each spike-specific TCR was mapped to the spike region that the TCR reacts to and placed in a CD4 or CD8 class. Log10-transformed breadth and depth values were compared by one-way ANOVA with Sidak's multiple comparisons tests. TCRdb stores this immuneACCESS table with in-frame sequences only. Part of the clones is absent; in the studies checked, under half of the shortfall reflects unresolved V genes, and no reason is known for the rest. That table supplies the V and J calls and clone size; D and trimming were determined from the DNA. Within this sample are around 87,000 clones, with 75% to 90% of them counted one time only. About 2.7% of the sample is in the top ten clones.

The sample's time point label, decoded: about 28 days (+/-7) after the second vaccine dose. Because spike-specific TCR depth and breadth did not differ between the two schedules, AZD1222 recipients who got a second dose at roughly 4 weeks were pooled with those who got a second dose at roughly 12 weeks. Vaccinee samples came from UK trials COV001 and COV002, including a single-blind randomized controlled phase 2/3 trial of AZD1222 (ChAdOx1 nCoV-19) in healthy adults. Trial participant PBMC samples were collected at day 0 and day 28 after the second dose for TCRbeta chain sequencing. The sample here was peripheral blood, taken 28 days after the second AZD1222 dose. The chain is encoded by TRBV19 joined to TRBJ2-5; 10 junctional bases match TRBD2. The receptor was derived from an adult who received the AZD1222 COVID-19 vaccine. The CDR3 here reads CASSRGLGLAEETQYF. The DNA sequence is TGTGCCAGTAGTAGAGGTTTAGGACTAGCGGAAGAGACCCAGTACTTC.